The 21 T cell receptor beta chains below were found in one sample sequenced in a study of blood T cell repertoires in COVID-19. TCRdb's table, derived via immunoSEQ multiplex PCR, lists solely in-frame clones and lacks some. Of some 200,000 clones detected, around 90% appear once; the ten largest clones hold 7.5% to 10%. The sequenced sample consisted of PBMCs or T cells enriched from blood (not recorded which). Source of these receptors: a woman between 18 and 29 years old who had recovered from COVID-19.

The chain links TRBV9 to TRBJ1-3, with a weak D call TRBD1 (6 bases). Per germline, CDR1 SGDLS and CDR2 YYNGEE. The V gene lost 2 bases and the J gene lost 4 bases, with 13 bases spanning the gap. The CDR3 has 15 amino acids. As DNA, the CDR3 is TGTGCCAGCAGCGTCTCCACAGGGTCCGGAAACACCATATATTTT. As protein: CASSVSTGSGNTIYF. Full variable domain (missing parts from reference TRBV9 and TRBJ1-3): DSGVTQTPKHLITATGQRVTLRCSPRSGDLSVYWYQQSLDQGLQFLIQYYNGEERAKGNILERFSAQQFPDLHSELNLSSLELGDSALYFCASSVSTGSGNTIYFGEGSWLTVV.

The chain joins TRBV7-7 to TRBJ2-7, with D tentatively TRBD2 (6 bases). This CDR3 spans 13 amino acids. Germline lookup yields CDR1 SSHAT and CDR2 FNYEAQ (reference sequence). With 4 bases removed from V and 6 bases from J, the gap between germline ends came to 13 bases. As DNA, the CDR3 is TGTGCCAGCAGCTCGGGGGTGGGGACCGAGCAGTACTTC. It encodes CASSSGVGTEQYF.

This chain connects TRBV7-9 to TRBJ2-3; TRBD2 matches 8 bases. The V and J ends lost 3 bases and 1 base, in that order; junction bases with no gene match: 9. CDR1 SEHNR and CDR2 FQNEAQ come from the germline V gene (reference sequence). This CDR3 is built from 17 residues. CDR3 DNA: TGTGCCAGCAGCTTGGCGGGGGGCGTGGTGGGCACAGATACGCAGTATTTT. Encoded protein: CASSLAGGVVGTDTQYF.

The rearrangement links TRBV4-1 to TRBJ1-5; TRBD1 matches at 9 bases. Germline lookup yields CDR1 MGHRA and CDR2 YSYEKL. The CDR3 is 17 residues long. The V and J ends lost 0 bases and 6 bases, in that order; junction bases with no gene match: 9. DNA for the CDR3: TGCGCCAGCAGCCAAGATGGTGCCCGACAGGGGGGTCAGCCCCAGCATTTT. It encodes CASSQDGARQGGQPQHF.

V is TRBV10-2 and J is TRBJ1-1; no firm D call. V lost 3 bases, J lost 1 base, and 12 bases lay in between. The CDR3 consists of 15 residues. CDR1 WSHSY and CDR2 SAAADI come from the germline V gene. The CDR3 DNA reads as TGCGCCAGCAGTGACGCGGTAGGAGCGAACACTGAAGCTTTCTTT. Translating gives CASSDAVGANTEAFF.

This clone was observed a handful of times. The chain couples TRBV12-5 to TRBJ1-6; a possible D gene is TRBD1 (5 bases). Germline V lookup: CDR1 LGHNT, CDR2 FRNRAP. The CDR3 is 14 residues long. Trimming removed 8 bases from V and 5 bases from J, with 13 bases in between. The DNA for the CDR3 is TGTGCTAGTTCCCGGGGGGTGGATAATTCACCCCTCCACTTT. Translation gives CASSRGVDNSPLHF.

For the CDR3, the DNA is TGTGCCGCTGTTCCGGGACAGGGGGCTAACTATGGCTACACCTTC. Encoded protein: CAAVPGQGANYGYTF. The chain employs TRBV6-5 and TRBJ1-2; 11 bases are a match to TRBD1. CDR3 length: 15 residues. Germline-derived CDR1 and CDR2 are MNHEY and SVGAGI. V lost 11 bases to trimming and J lost 0 bases; unmatched junction nucleotides: 8.

This clone was observed once. J is TRBJ1-2 and V is TRBV7-9; 10 bases are shared with TRBD1. CDR1 is SEHNR, CDR2 FQNEAQ, per germline (reference sequence). The CDR3 sequence is 15 residues long. With V trimmed by 5 bases and J by 6 bases, 9 bases remained unmatched. CDR3 sequence (DNA): TGTGCCAGCAGCCCCCAGCCGGACAGGGGGAATGGCTACACCTTC. The encoded protein is CASSPQPDRGNGYTF.

The chain is built from TRBV30 and TRBJ2-3; 7 bases line up with TRBD2. Germline V gene data show CDR1 as GTSNPN and CDR2 as SVGIG (reference sequence). This CDR3 region has 15 residues. The trim removed 0 bases at V and 0 bases at J, leaving 3 bases unmatched. The CDR3 bases are TGTGCCTGGAGTGTATCGGGGGGAAGCACAGATACGCAGTATTTT. Protein sequence: CAWSVSGGSTDTQYF.

The gene calls are TRBV2 and TRBJ2-7, with D possibly being TRBD2 (6 bases). V was trimmed by 7 bases and J by 6 bases, leaving 13 bases between them. CDR1 is SNHLY and CDR2 is FYNNEI in the germline V gene. The CDR3 is 12 residues long. CDR3 sequence reads: CASTLRGGEQYF. The CDR3 bases are TGTGCCAGCACTCTGAGGGGAGGCGAGCAGTACTTC.

The gene calls are TRBV3-1 (or the pseudogene TRBV3-2) and TRBJ1-2; no clear D. Germline lookup yields CDR1 LGHDT and CDR2 YNNKEL (reference sequence). Between the trimmed V and J ends, which lost 1 base and 5 bases, there was a span of 14 bases. This CDR3 spans 15 amino acids. The CDR3 DNA reads TGTGCCAGCAGCCAAGCCCCAATTGTTCTATATGGCTACACCTTC. This codes for CASSQAPIVLYGYTF.

This chain connects TRBV3-1 (or the pseudogene TRBV3-2) to TRBJ2-4, with TRBD2 identical over 7 bases. This CDR3 has 15 residues. Germline CDR1 LGHDT, CDR2 YNNKEL (reference sequence). Unmatched junction bases numbered 4, after V lost 1 base and J lost 4 bases. The DNA of the CDR3 is TGTGCCAGCAGCCAAGTCGGGGGAGGGAAAAACATTCAGTACTTC. Its translation: CASSQVGGGKNIQYF.

The chain carries TRBV7-9 and TRBJ2-3; D is unclear. Trimming stripped 5 bases from V and 2 bases from J, with 8 bases between. This CDR3 is built from 13 residues. Germline V gene data show CDR1 as SEHNR and CDR2 as FQNEAQ (reference sequence). The CDR3 loop reads CASSALNTDTQYF. In DNA form, the CDR3 reads TGTGCCAGCAGCGCGCTCAACACAGATACGCAGTATTTT.

The V call is TRBV20-1, the J call TRBJ2-5; no reliable D call. Germline values: CDR1 DFQATT, CDR2 SNEGSKA (reference sequence). Between the trimmed V and J ends, which lost 6 bases and 4 bases, there was a span of 9 bases. The length of the CDR3 is 11 residues. CDR3 in amino acids: CSAYYGETQYF. CDR3 nucleotide sequence: TGCAGTGCCTACTACGGAGAGACCCAGTACTTC.

The chain couples TRBV27 to TRBJ1-6, with 8 nucleotides matching TRBD1. The germline gives CDR1 MNHEY, CDR2 SMNVEV (reference sequence). The CDR3 length is 15 residues. The V segment lost 5 bases and the J segment 10 bases; nucleotides outside the gene matches: 10. CDR3 sequence (DNA): TGTGCCAGCAGTACAGCAGGGGGCGCGCGGTCACCCCTCCACTTT. Translated, it gives CASSTAGGARSPLHF.

V gene TRBV4-1 combines with J gene TRBJ1-2; D is undetermined. The V gene lost 0 bases and the J gene lost 4 bases, with 6 bases spanning the gap. The CDR3 totals 13 residues. Germline V CDR1 and CDR2: MGHRA, YSYEKL. The CDR3 loop is CASSQERGYGYTF. CDR3 sequence (DNA): TGCGCCAGCAGCCAAGAACGGGGCTATGGCTACACCTTC.

This rearrangement joins TRBV9 to TRBJ1-3; the match to TRBD1 covers 7 bases. The trim removed 0 bases at V and 4 bases at J, leaving 10 bases unmatched. The CDR3 has 17 residues. Germline-derived CDR1 and CDR2 are SGDLS and YYNGEE. The CDR3 DNA reads TGTGCCAGCAGCGTAGAATCAGGGGGTTTCTCGGGAAACACCATATATTTT. It codes for CASSVESGGFSGNTIYF.

This clone was recorded at least ten times. The J gene is TRBJ2-1, the V gene TRBV7-9; D is uncertain. Germline V gene lookup returns CDR1 SEHNR and CDR2 FQNEAQ (reference sequence). The CDR3 spans 12 residues. Trimming cost V 1 base and J 5 bases, with 3 bases left between them. CDR3: CASSLGNNEQFF. The CDR3 nucleotides are TGTGCCAGCAGCTTAGGTAACAATGAGCAGTTCTTC.

This chain links TRBV18 with TRBJ1-6; D unclear. CDR1 KGHSH and CDR2 LQKENI come from the germline V gene. Between the trimmed V and J ends, which lost 1 base and 7 bases, there was a span of 5 bases. This CDR3 contains 13 residues. CDR3 amino acids: CASSPQRNSPLHF. DNA for the CDR3: TGTGCCAGCTCACCACAGCGGAATTCACCCCTCCACTTT.

The chain links TRBV6-5 to TRBJ1-4; 7 nucleotides agree with TRBD1. V lost 6 bases, J lost 5 bases, and 9 bases stayed unmatched. The CDR3 is 15 residues long. In germline, CDR1 is MNHEY, CDR2 SVGAGI. The CDR3 region has the DNA TGTGCCAGCAGGGGACAGCCCAAGGGAAATGAAAAACTGTTTTTT. Its translation: CASRGQPKGNEKLFF.

The V call is TRBV9, the J call TRBJ2-7; 8 positions match TRBD2. The V and J ends lost 3 bases and 7 bases, in that order; junction bases with no gene match: 6. The CDR3 is 13 residues long. Germline V gives CDR1 SGDLS, CDR2 YYNGEE. The CDR3 DNA reads as TGTGCCAGCAGCGATGCGGGGGGCCCTGAGCAGTACTTC. Translation gives CASSDAGGPEQYF.